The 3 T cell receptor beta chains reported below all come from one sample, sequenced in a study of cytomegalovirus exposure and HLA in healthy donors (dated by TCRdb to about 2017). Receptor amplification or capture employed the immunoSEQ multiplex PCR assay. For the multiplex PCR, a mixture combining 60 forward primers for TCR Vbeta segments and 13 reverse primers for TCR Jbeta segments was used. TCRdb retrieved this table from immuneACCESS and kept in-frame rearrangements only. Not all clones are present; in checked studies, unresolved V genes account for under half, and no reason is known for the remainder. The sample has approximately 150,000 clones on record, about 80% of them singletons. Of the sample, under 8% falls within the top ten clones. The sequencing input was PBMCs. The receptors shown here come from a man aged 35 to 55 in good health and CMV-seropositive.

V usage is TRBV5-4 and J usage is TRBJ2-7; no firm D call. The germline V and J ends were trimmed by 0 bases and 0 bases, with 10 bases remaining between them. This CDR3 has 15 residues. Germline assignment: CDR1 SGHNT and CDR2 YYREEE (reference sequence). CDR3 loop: CASSLDQANSYEQYF. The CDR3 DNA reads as TGTGCCAGCAGCTTGGATCAGGCCAACTCCTACGAGCAGTACTTC.

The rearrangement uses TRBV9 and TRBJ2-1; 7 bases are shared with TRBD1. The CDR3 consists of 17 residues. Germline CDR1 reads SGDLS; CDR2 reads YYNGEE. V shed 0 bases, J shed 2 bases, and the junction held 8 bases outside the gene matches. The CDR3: CASSVGVRDRPYNEQFF. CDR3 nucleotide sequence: TGTGCCAGCAGCGTAGGAGTTAGGGACAGACCCTACAATGAGCAGTTCTTC.

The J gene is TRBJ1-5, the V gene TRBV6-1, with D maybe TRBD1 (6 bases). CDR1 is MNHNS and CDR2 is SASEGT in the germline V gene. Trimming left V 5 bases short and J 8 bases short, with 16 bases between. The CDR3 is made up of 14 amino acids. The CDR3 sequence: CASSQEGVREPQHF. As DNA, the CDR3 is TGTGCCAGCAGTCAAGAGGGGGTAAGGGAGCCCCAGCATTTT.